This T cell receptor beta chain emerged from a study of vaccination effects on CD4 cells after COVID-19. This CDR3 is 14 amino acids long. The germline V and J ends were trimmed by 1 base and 8 bases, with 15 bases remaining between them. The germline V gene has CDR1 SGHRS and CDR2 YFSETQ. Expansion of antigen-specific CD4+ T cells with viral peptide pools was carried out by the ViraFEST assay before sequencing. The authors isolated CD4+ T cells after more than eight days of culture. SARS-CoV-2 infection was confirmed by PCR in the person between March and December 2020. For each well, about 2 million PBMC were cultured with roughly 9.2 IU/ml IL-2 and about 9.9 ug/ml peptides. As the negative control culture, an HIV-1 Nef peptide pool was included. To note about this clone: The antigen is unknown.

Sequencing was performed with immunoSEQ multiplex PCR; in TCRdb, only in-frame clones are kept and a portion is missing. The repertoire includes 55,000 to 90,000 clones, 73% of them detected once, and around 4.6% sits in the top ten. The chain employs TRBV5-1 and TRBJ1-1, with a possible D match to TRBD1 (5 bases). This specimen was CD4+ T cells from PBMCs cultured with HIV peptides, taken before COVID-19 vaccination. The subset here: HIV-1 Nef peptide pool negative control/reference culture. This clonotype was obtained from a human donor who had a prior SARS-CoV-2 infection. DNA for the CDR3: TGCGCCAGCAGCTTGCTCCAGGGCGGCAGGGAAGCTTTCTTT. It encodes CASSLLQGGREAFF.